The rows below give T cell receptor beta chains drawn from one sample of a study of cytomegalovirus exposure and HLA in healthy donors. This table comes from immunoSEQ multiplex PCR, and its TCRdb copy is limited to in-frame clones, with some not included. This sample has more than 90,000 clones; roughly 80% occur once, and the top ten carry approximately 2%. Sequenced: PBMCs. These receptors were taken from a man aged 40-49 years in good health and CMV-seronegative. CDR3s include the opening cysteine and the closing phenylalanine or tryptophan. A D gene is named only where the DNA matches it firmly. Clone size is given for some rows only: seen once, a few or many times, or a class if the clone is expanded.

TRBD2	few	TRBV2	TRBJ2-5	TGTGCCAGCACCCTAGCGGGATTAAGAGAGACCCAGTACTTC	CASTLAGLRETQYF
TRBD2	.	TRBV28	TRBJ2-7	TGTGCCAGCAGTCCACTACTAGCGGGGGGCCCGTACGAGCAGTACTTC	CASSPLLAGGPYEQYF
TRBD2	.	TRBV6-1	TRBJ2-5	TGTGCCAGCAGACTGGGCGGGGGAGGAGAGACCCAGTACTTC	CASRLGGGGETQYF
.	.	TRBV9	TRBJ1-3	TGTGCCAGCAGCTCGGGAGATCTCCTGTCTGGAAACACCATATATTTT	CASSSGDLLSGNTIYF
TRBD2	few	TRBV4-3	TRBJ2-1	TGCGCCAGCAGCCAAGCGGCGGGGGGGCCCAATGAGCAGTTCTTC	CASSQAAGGPNEQFF
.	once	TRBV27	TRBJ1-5	TGTGCCAGCAGTCCAGCCGACAGGTTACCTAGACGCAATCAGCCCCAGCATTTT	CASSPADRLPRRNQPQHF
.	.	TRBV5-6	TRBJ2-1	TGTGCCAGCAGCCGAGGGAATGAGCAGTTCTTC	CASSRGNEQFF
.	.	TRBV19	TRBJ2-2	TGTGCCAGTAGCCTCGGAGGGGGGGAGCTGTTTTTT	CASSLGGGELFF
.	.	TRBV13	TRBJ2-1	TGTGCCAGGGCGTGCGGGGGCGCTTTTAATGAGCAGTTCTTC	CARACGGAFNEQFF
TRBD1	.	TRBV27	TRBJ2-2	TGTGCCAGCAGTTCGCACAGGGGCACCGGGGAGCTGTTTTTT	CASSSHRGTGELFF
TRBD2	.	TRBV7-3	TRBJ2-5	TGTGCCAGCAGCTTAACGGCTAGCGGGGGATTGGGGACCCAGTACTTC	CASSLTASGGLGTQYF
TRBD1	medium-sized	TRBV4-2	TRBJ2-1	TGTGCCAGCAGCCCAACCCCCGAGGGACAGGCCTCTGGTGAGCAGTTCTTC	CASSPTPEGQASGEQFF
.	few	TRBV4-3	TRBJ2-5	TGCGCCAGCAGCCAAGATAACCCGAGGAAGACCCAGTACTTC	CASSQDNPRKTQYF
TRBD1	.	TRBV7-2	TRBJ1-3	TGTGCCAGCAGCTCGACAGGGTCCGGAAACACCATATATTTT	CASSSTGSGNTIYF
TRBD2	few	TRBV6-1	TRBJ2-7	TGTGCCAGCAGTCCCTCTAGCGGGGGAGCCTACGAGCAGTACTTC	CASSPSSGGAYEQYF
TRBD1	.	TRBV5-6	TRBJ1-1	TGTGCCAGCAGCTTCTACAGGGGGGCGTCCACTGAAGCTTTCTTT	CASSFYRGASTEAFF
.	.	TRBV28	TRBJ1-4	TGTGCCAGCAGTTTATCCTCGCAGTCAGGGAAAAAACTGTTTTTT	CASSLSSQSGKKLFF